This T cell receptor beta chain was recovered during a study of response to subunit inactivated influenza vaccine. In TCRdb, the RT-PCR reads were re-called with MiXCR into one record per CDR3 protein. The data show 400,000 to 550,000 distinct CDR3 sequences, 25% seen once. The TCR originated in a middle-aged man who received an inactivated influenza vaccine. This sample comprised CD4+ T cells sorted from PBMCs, obtained 4 to 6 days after vaccination.

CDR3 bases: TGCGCCAGCAGCTTACAGGGGAATTTGAGAGAGACCCAGTACTTC. Translation gives CASSLQGNLRETQYF. The chain recombines TRBV5-1 with TRBJ2-5, with 7 bases matching TRBD1. Germline CDR1 is SGHRS and CDR2 is YFSETQ. V lost 2 bases to trimming and J lost 4 bases; unmatched junction nucleotides: 8. This CDR3 has 15 residues.